This TCR beta chain was identified during a study of T cells after yellow fever vaccination. Study findings and constraints: A weaker secondary response peaked on day 5, the primary on day 15. CD4 and CD8 compartments shared a small share of clonotypes. Boosting was followed by the reappearance of most primary-vaccination clones (just under 97% CD4, under 90% CD8).

A 5'RACE template-switching step, the method used to make TCR cDNA, added a universal primer site and UMIs. TCRdb reprocessed the 5' RACE reads with MiXCR, giving one entry per CDR3 protein. The sample holds around 310,000 distinct CDR3 sequences, around 3.6% seen once. This clonotype was picked up many times. As yet, its antigen is unknown. Trimming removed 4 bases at V and 1 base at J, with 11 bases between. The CDR3 has 14 residues. CDR1 is SGHRS and CDR2 is YFSETQ in the germline V gene. V usage is TRBV5-1 and J usage is TRBJ1-1, with no clear D. This sequence originates from a man younger than 35 who received the YFV17D yellow fever vaccine. The sample here was PBMCs, taken on the day of the yellow fever booster vaccination. The DNA for the CDR3 is TGCGCCAGCAGCCCCCGGCGCGCGAACACTGAAGCTTTCTTT. Its translation is CASSPRRANTEAFF.